These 2 T cell receptor beta chains came from one sample sequenced in a study of human CD8 memory T cell subsets. The TCR beta sequencing libraries came from UMI-labeled 5' RACE. Reprocessing the 5' RACE reads, TCRdb reports a single entry for every CDR3 protein and omits DNA. This table holds 10,000 to 15,000 distinct CDR3 sequences. The sample comprised CD8+ T cells from PBMCs. These receptors were taken from a human donor in good health.

The gene calls are TRBV7-2 and TRBJ2-5; TCRdb indicates TRBD2, and absent DNA this call remains unverified. The CDR3 consists of 16 residues. CDR1 is SGHTA and CDR2 is FQGNSA in the germline V gene. The chain's CDR3 is CASSLRGGQSQETQYF.

The V gene is TRBV4-2, the J gene TRBJ2-1; the TCRdb call, TRBD2, lacks DNA for checking. Looked up from germline, CDR1 is LGHNA and CDR2 is YNFKEQ. The CDR3 totals 18 residues. The CDR3 spells CASSHLTFGLAAYNEQFF.